This TCR beta chain was sequenced during a study of shared clonotypes between healthy human individuals. Looking at the study overall: A donor's plate count was three for CD4 naive and three for CD4 memory; CD8 naive had two and CD8 memory one.

Deep-level settings were used for running the assay. The data were produced by immunoSEQ multiplex PCR, yet TCRdb's version contains in-frame clones alone and is incomplete. The sample records over a million clones, around 98% being singletons. Regarding the study as a whole: In this cohort, only blood was sampled, and tissue repertoires likely differ.

Adult Caucasians living in Nashville, Tennessee made up all of the donors. The CDR3 covers 17 residues. Germline lookup yields CDR1 SGHNT and CDR2 YYREEE (reference sequence). After removal of 0 bases from V and 7 bases from J, the junction contained 12 bases not matched to a gene. Turning to this clone: Its specificity is unknown.

The sequencing input was naive CD4+ T cells sorted from blood. Subset indicated: CD45RA+ positively selected. The gene calls are TRBV5-4 and TRBJ2-1; TRBD2 matches 8 bases. This sequence was found in a man younger than 45 in good health. The CDR3 sequence: CASSLGHGAGVINEQFF. The DNA for the CDR3 is TGTGCCAGCAGCTTGGGCCATGGAGCGGGAGTGATTAATGAGCAGTTCTTC.